Following are 29 T cell receptor beta chains from one sample sequenced in a study of CD8 T cells in Susac syndrome. Random hexamers were used to reverse transcribe an amount of about 0.5 to 1 ug RNA. Via MiXCR, TCRdb re-called the immunoSEQ multiplex PCR reads, giving one row per CDR3 protein. This sample has 140,000 or so distinct CDR3 sequences, with roughly 95% found just once. Material for sequencing was CD4+ T cells from PBMCs. The receptors originated from a human donor in good health.

The chain joins TRBV5-6 to TRBJ2-1, with D perhaps assigned TRBD1 or TRBD2 (5 bases each). The CDR3 totals 14 residues. Trimming took 2 bases from V and 9 from J, leaving 15 bases between them. The V gene's germline CDR1 is SGHDT and CDR2 YYEEEE. CDR3 residues: CASSFLWNGGEQFF. CDR3 coding DNA: TGTGCCAGCAGCTTTCTGTGGAATGGGGGTGAGCAGTTCTTC.

The chain links TRBV6-6 to TRBJ1-2; no clear D. V lost 6 bases and J lost 0, with 5 bases in between. Germline lookup yields CDR1 MNHNY and CDR2 SVGAGI (reference sequence). The CDR3 consists of 12 residues. CDR3 nucleotide sequence: TGTGCCAGCAGCAGTCCTAACTATGGCTACACCTTC. Protein product: CASSSPNYGYTF.

The chain uses TRBV18 and TRBJ2-3; TRBD1 matches at 11 bases. Germline values: CDR1 KGHSH, CDR2 LQKENI. This CDR3 contains 15 residues. Trimming at V came to 6 bases and at J to 2 bases, leaving 4 bases not matched to a gene. This chain's CDR3 is CASSFGQGATDTQYF. Here the CDR3 DNA reads TGTGCCAGCTCCTTCGGACAGGGGGCCACAGATACGCAGTATTTT. Looking up the rest from reference TRBV18 and TRBJ2-3 gives the full variable domain: NAGVMQNPRHLVRRRGQEARLRCSPMKGHSHVYWYRQLPEEGLKFMVYLQKENIIDESGMPKERFSAEFPKEGPSILRIQQVVRGDSAAYFCASSFGQGATDTQYFGPGTRLTVL.

Regarding this clonotype: One end of the junction does not line up with germline, which may come from a read error. The V and J genes are TRBV7-8 and TRBJ2-7, with 8 bases identical to TRBD1. Germline V gene lookup returns CDR1 SGHVS and CDR2 FQNEAQ. The CDR3 contains 18 residues. The CDR3 loop reads CASSLASSGTGPFREQYF. CDR3 sequence (DNA): TGTGCCAGCAGCCTAGCCTCGTCCGGGACAGGTCCCTTCCGCGAGCAGTACTTC.

This chain joins TRBV2 and TRBJ2-3, with TRBD1 as a possible D gene (6 bases). Trimming cost V 9 bases and J 5 bases, with 9 bases left between them. In germline, CDR1 is SNHLY, CDR2 FYNNEI. The CDR3 covers 11 residues. The chain's CDR3 is CARSRGDTQYF. DNA of the CDR3: TGTGCCAGGAGCAGGGGAGATACGCAGTATTTT.

The V call is TRBV12-3 or TRBV12-4, the J call TRBJ1-2, with unresolved D. The CDR3 extends over 12 amino acids. V was trimmed by 6 bases and J by 8 bases, leaving 13 bases between them. CDR3 amino acids: CASSRGEGGYTF. CDR3 coding DNA: TGTGCCAGCAGCCGGGGAGAAGGCGGCTACACCTTC.

V gene TRBV24-1 combines with J gene TRBJ2-1, with D tentatively TRBD1 (5 bases). CDR3 length equals 13 residues. Germline assignment: CDR1 KGHDR and CDR2 SFDVKD. V lost 2 bases and J 7 bases, leaving 8 bases between the germline ends. CDR3 in DNA: TGTGCCACCAGTGATTGGACATCTAATGAGCAGTTCTTC. This gives the protein CATSDWTSNEQFF.

The CDR3 nucleotides read TGTGCCAGTAGTATGGTCCCAGATACGCAGTATTTT. Translating gives CASSMVPDTQYF. This rearrangement joins TRBV19 to TRBJ2-3; D remains unclear. The CDR3 has 12 residues. V was shortened by 3 bases and J by 4 bases, with 5 bases between the two germline ends. Germline CDR1 and CDR2: LNHDA and SQIVND (reference sequence).

This chain joins TRBV23-1 and TRBJ2-5; no clear D. TRBV23-1 is an open reading frame, and its role is uncertain. The CDR3 runs 12 residues. Trimming left V 6 bases short and J 7 bases short, with 12 bases between. The CDR3 sequence is CASSPREGTQYF. For the CDR3, the DNA is TGCGCCAGCAGCCCTAGGGAAGGGACCCAGTACTTC.

The chain has TRBV19 and TRBJ2-4; D may match TRBD1 or TRBD2 (5 bases each). The CDR3 consists of 14 residues. CDR1 and CDR2 from the germline V gene are LNHDA and SQIVND (reference sequence). V gave up 4 bases and J gave up 11 bases, with 18 bases separating them. CDR3 nucleotides: TGTGCCAGTAGTACGATCGTGGGCGAGGGGCTTCAGTACTTC. Translating it yields CASSTIVGEGLQYF.

The chain has TRBV29-1 and TRBJ1-1, with TRBD1 matching 9 bases. The V gene's germline CDR1 is SQVTM and CDR2 ANQGSEA. This CDR3 has 15 amino acids. The V gene end was trimmed by 3 bases and the J gene end by 0 bases; junction bases not matched to a gene: 5. The CDR3 region has the DNA TGCAGCGTTGACCCGGGACAGGGAATGAACACTGAAGCTTTCTTT. Translated, it gives CSVDPGQGMNTEAFF.

As DNA, the CDR3 is TGTGCCAGTAGGGCTCGGGGCACCGGGGAGCTGTTTTTT. Translation gives CASRARGTGELFF. The V call is TRBV19, the J call TRBJ2-2; D may be TRBD2 (5 bases). This CDR3 has 13 amino acids. Trimming removed 6 bases at V and 4 bases at J, with 9 bases between. From germline, CDR1 is LNHDA and CDR2 SQIVND (reference sequence).

This clonotype was counted once. This chain joins TRBV29-1 and TRBJ1-5; 7 bases line up with TRBD1. The CDR3 has 13 amino acids. V trimming: 7 bases; J trimming: 4 bases; junction bases outside the gene matches: 7. CDR1 SQVTM and CDR2 ANQGSEA come from the germline V gene. CDR3 in DNA: TGCAGCGCCTCACAGGGGTCAAATCAGCCCCAGCATTTT. Translation gives CSASQGSNQPQHF.

The rearrangement links TRBV12-3 or TRBV12-4 to TRBJ1-2; D is undetermined. Trimming removed 3 bases at V and 2 bases at J, with 7 bases between. The CDR3 length is 13 residues. The CDR3 nucleotides are TGTGCCAGCAGTTTCTTCACCAACTATGGCTACACCTTC. Encoded protein: CASSFFTNYGYTF.

The chain recombines TRBV19 with TRBJ1-2, with D perhaps TRBD1 (6 bases). Per the germline V gene, CDR1 is LNHDA and CDR2 is SQIVND (reference sequence). This CDR3 contains 13 residues. Trimming left V 7 bases short and J 8 bases short, with 17 bases between. CDR3 DNA sequence: TGTGCCAGTAACCCTCTGGGGGCAGGGGGCTACACCTTC. Residues: CASNPLGAGGYTF.

This sequence joins TRBV20-1 and TRBJ1-1; 11 nucleotides match TRBD1. V was clipped by 1 base and J by 5 bases; unmatched bases: 6. This CDR3 has 15 amino acids. Germline V gives CDR1 DFQATT, CDR2 SNEGSKA (reference sequence). CDR3 sequence (DNA): TGCAGTGCTAGAGCCTTCGGACAGGGGGCTACTGAAGCTTTCTTT. Residues: CSARAFGQGATEAFF.

The chain is built from TRBV5-1 and TRBJ2-1; D remains ambiguous. Deletions cut 1 base from V and 0 bases from J, with 8 bases between. This CDR3 is built from 15 residues. CDR1 is SGHRS, CDR2 YFSETQ, per germline. The DNA of the CDR3 is TGCGCCAGCAGCTTGTGGCCGGGCTCCTACAATGAGCAGTTCTTC. Its protein product is CASSLWPGSYNEQFF.

J is TRBJ2-7 and V is TRBV5-5, with D unclear. Looked up from germline, CDR1 is SGHKS and CDR2 is YYEKEE (reference sequence). The germline V and J ends were trimmed by 6 bases and 3 bases, with 13 bases remaining between them. The CDR3 contains 13 residues. CDR3 nucleotide sequence: TGTGCCAGCACCCTAGAGGACGGCTACGAGCAGTACTTC. Amino acids: CASTLEDGYEQYF.

V and J are TRBV5-1 and TRBJ2-2, with TRBD2 as a possible D gene (5 bases). Germline CDR1 is SGHRS and CDR2 is YFSETQ. The CDR3 is 15 amino acids. Trimming shortened V by 3 bases and J by 5 bases, and 14 bases separated the two germline ends. The CDR3 loop is CASSSKGDYTGELFF. The DNA of the CDR3 is TGCGCCAGCAGCTCAAAGGGAGATTATACCGGGGAGCTGTTTTTT.

CDR3 nucleotide sequence: TGTGCCAGCAGCTTAGGCCTAGCGGGAGGGAACAATGAGCAGTTCTTC. It translates to CASSLGLAGGNNEQFF. V and J are TRBV7-6 and TRBJ2-1, with TRBD2 matching 12 bases. J gave up 5 bases and V 1 base, and 3 bases lay outside the gene matches. This CDR3 contains 16 residues. The germline V gene has CDR1 SGHVS and CDR2 FNYEAQ.

V gene TRBV6-1 combines with J gene TRBJ1-5; a weak D match, TRBD1 (6 bases). The CDR3 sequence is 16 residues long. V gave up 0 bases and J gave up 7 bases, with 16 bases separating them. CDR1 MNHNS and CDR2 SASEGT come from the germline V gene. The CDR3 nucleotides read TGTGCCAGCAGTGAAGCGCGTGTAGGGGGATGGCAGCCCCAGCATTTT. Its protein is CASSEARVGGWQPQHF.

The rearrangement uses TRBV5-4 and TRBJ1-1; D is perhaps TRBD1 (5 bases). V was pared by 4 bases and J by 1 base, with 14 bases between. The CDR3 contains 15 residues. Germline values: CDR1 SGHNT, CDR2 YYREEE (reference sequence). CDR3 region: CASSRDGGSNTEAFF. In DNA form, the CDR3 reads TGTGCCAGCAGCCGCGACGGGGGGTCGAACACTGAAGCTTTCTTT.

The J gene is TRBJ1-3, the V gene TRBV5-1, with 9 bases that match TRBD1. This CDR3 region has 17 residues. Per germline, CDR1 SGHRS and CDR2 YFSETQ. The V and J ends lost 4 bases and 0 bases, in that order; junction bases with no gene match: 8. The CDR3 region is CASSRTGDRTSGNTIYF. The CDR3 coding sequence is TGCGCCAGCAGCAGGACAGGGGACAGGACCTCTGGAAACACCATATATTTT.

The J gene is TRBJ1-1, the V gene TRBV30, with 8 bases matching TRBD1. The CDR3 has 18 residues. J gave up 4 bases and V 4 bases, and 20 bases lay outside the gene matches. Per the germline V gene, CDR1 is GTSNPN and CDR2 is SVGIG (reference sequence). For the CDR3, the DNA is TGTGCCTGGACCCCTCCCGTCAGGGGGCTCTCGGTAAGCACTGAAGCTTTCTTT. Its translation is CAWTPPVRGLSVSTEAFF.

The J gene is TRBJ2-5, the V gene TRBV5-1; 9 bases are a match to TRBD2. Germline V lookup: CDR1 SGHRS, CDR2 YFSETQ. Losses at the gene ends were 1 base for V and 5 bases for J; bases not matched to a gene: 9. The CDR3 has 16 amino acids. The DNA of the CDR3 is TGCGCCAGCAGCTTGAAGCGACTAGCGGTACGGGAGACCCAGTACTTC. Translation gives CASSLKRLAVRETQYF.

This chain joins TRBV7-9 and TRBJ1-1; D is undetermined. CDR1 is SEHNR, CDR2 FQNEAQ, per germline (reference sequence). This CDR3 contains 13 residues. V gave up 5 bases and J gave up 1 base, with 8 bases separating them. CDR3 DNA: TGTGCCAGCAGCGCCCTCGGGAACACTGAAGCTTTCTTT. This encodes CASSALGNTEAFF.

The V and J genes are TRBV28 and TRBJ2-3, with 7 nucleotides matching TRBD2. The CDR3 totals 15 residues. J lost 0 bases, V lost 7 bases, and 7 bases had no gene match. The germline V gene encodes CDR1 MDHEN and CDR2 SYDVKM. The CDR3 protein is CASIPGGASTDTQYF. CDR3 in DNA: TGTGCCAGCATCCCGGGGGGAGCTAGCACAGATACGCAGTATTTT.

V is TRBV3-1 and J is TRBJ2-1, with TRBD2 matching over 7 bases. The V segment lost 4 bases and the J segment 7 bases; nucleotides outside the gene matches: 4. This CDR3 comprises 13 residues. Per the germline V gene, CDR1 is LGHDT and CDR2 is YNNKEL (reference sequence). CDR3: CASSLRRGNEQFF. The CDR3 nucleotides are TGTGCCAGCAGCCTCCGGCGGGGGAATGAGCAGTTCTTC.

The chain is built from TRBV6-6 and TRBJ1-3; the D gene is possibly TRBD1 (5 bases). The CDR3 extends over 15 amino acids. Germline V gene sequence: CDR1 MNHNY, CDR2 SVGAGI (reference sequence). Trimming took off 6 bases at V and 2 bases at J, with 14 bases between the two ends. This chain's CDR3 is CASSQGGAAGNTIYF. CDR3 bases: TGTGCCAGCAGCCAAGGAGGGGCGGCTGGAAACACCATATATTTT.